The next 23 T cell receptor beta chains were all read from a single sample in a study of blood T cell repertoires in COVID-19. Profiling relied on immunoSEQ multiplex PCR, and the TCRdb table lists in-frame clones only, not all of them. The sample holds approximately 350,000 clones; 86% are singletons and the top ten take under 8.5%. The sequencing input was peripheral blood. Receptors originate from a woman in her sixties with COVID-19, enrolled during active disease.

The gene calls are TRBV11-2 and TRBJ1-5; the D is unclear. This CDR3 contains 13 residues. Per the germline V gene, CDR1 is SGHAT and CDR2 is FQNNGV. With 4 bases removed from V and 7 bases from J, the gap between germline ends came to 11 bases. The CDR3 protein is CASSWTAGQPQHF. CDR3 sequence (DNA): TGTGCCAGCAGCTGGACTGCGGGGCAGCCCCAGCATTTT.

The chain uses TRBV9 and TRBJ1-3; D unresolved. Germline V CDR1 and CDR2: SGDLS, YYNGEE. Deletions cut 0 bases from V and 0 bases from J, with 7 bases between. This CDR3 spans 15 amino acids. The chain's CDR3 is CASSVAVNSGNTIYF. Written as DNA, the CDR3 is TGTGCCAGCAGCGTAGCAGTTAACTCTGGAAACACCATATATTTT.

J is TRBJ1-5 and V is TRBV18; TRBD1 aligns across 7 bases. The CDR3 runs 15 residues. Germline values: CDR1 KGHSH, CDR2 LQKENI. Unmatched junction bases numbered 7, after V lost 5 bases and J lost 3 bases. CDR3 protein: CASSAPGQLNQPQHF. In DNA form, the CDR3 reads TGTGCCAGCTCAGCGCCGGGACAGCTCAATCAGCCCCAGCATTTT.

This chain connects TRBV6-6 to TRBJ2-1, with a possible D match to TRBD1 (5 bases). Trimming pared 7 bases from V and 4 bases from J, leaving 17 bases between. In germline, CDR1 is MNHNY, CDR2 SVGAGI (reference sequence). This CDR3 contains 15 residues. The CDR3 DNA is TGTGCCAGCACCGTCTCAGGGTTACATTACAATGAGCAGTTCTTC. This gives the protein CASTVSGLHYNEQFF.

This chain joins TRBV6-4 and TRBJ2-1; TRBD1 matches at 10 bases. The germline CDR1 and CDR2 sequences are MRHNA and SNTAGT. The CDR3 loop spans 15 amino acids. Trimming took 7 bases from V and 0 from J; bases not matched to a gene: 3. CDR3 nucleotides: TGTGCCAGCATGAGGACAGGGGGCTCCTACAATGAGCAGTTCTTC. Its translation: CASMRTGGSYNEQFF.

The CDR3 coding sequence is TGTGCCAGCAGCCAAGATACTCTAGCGAGTTACACCGGGGAGCTGTTTTTT. This translates into CASSQDTLASYTGELFF. The chain joins TRBV3-1 (or the pseudogene TRBV3-2) to TRBJ2-2, with D maybe TRBD2 (6 bases). The CDR3 covers 17 residues. V lost 0 bases and J 3 bases, leaving 14 bases between the germline ends. CDR1 LGHDT and CDR2 YNNKEL come from the germline V gene (reference sequence).

This sequence joins TRBV3-1 (or the pseudogene TRBV3-2) and TRBJ2-1; 8 bases are a match to TRBD2. The CDR3 consists of 17 residues. The germline gives CDR1 LGHDT, CDR2 YNNKEL (reference sequence). Unmatched junction bases numbered 7, after V lost 1 base and J lost 2 bases. CDR3 in DNA: TGTGCCAGCAGCCAAGGTTCTAACGGGGGGGCCTACAATGAGCAGTTCTTC. This codes for CASSQGSNGGAYNEQFF.

This chain links TRBV7-9 with TRBJ2-4, with 9 bases aligning to TRBD1. This CDR3 spans 18 amino acids. Germline assignment: CDR1 SEHNR and CDR2 FQNEAQ (reference sequence). V shed 2 bases, J shed 0 bases, and the junction held 8 bases outside the gene matches. The CDR3 loop is CASSLLGTGFLAKNIQYF. Written as DNA, the CDR3 is TGTGCCAGCAGCTTATTGGGGACAGGGTTTCTAGCCAAAAACATTCAGTACTTC.

V usage is TRBV6-1 and J usage is TRBJ1-1; tentative D call: TRBD1 (6 bases). The CDR3 loop spans 15 amino acids. V shed 0 bases and J shed 8 bases, with 16 bases lying between them. Germline V gene lookup returns CDR1 MNHNS and CDR2 SASEGT. CDR3 sequence reads: CASSEASGGAREAFF. The CDR3, as DNA: TGTGCCAGCAGTGAAGCCAGCGGGGGGGCGCGGGAAGCTTTCTTT.

The chain recombines TRBV4-1 with TRBJ1-1; D gene unclear. This CDR3 is 13 amino acids long. Germline V gives CDR1 MGHRA, CDR2 YSYEKL. Trimming took off 5 bases at V and 1 base at J, with 8 bases between the two ends. DNA for the CDR3: TGCGCCAGCAGCGTGGGCAGGAACACTGAAGCTTTCTTT. It specifies CASSVGRNTEAFF.

V usage is TRBV5-1 and J usage is TRBJ2-2; D may be TRBD1 (6 bases). This CDR3 spans 15 amino acids. Per germline, CDR1 SGHRS and CDR2 YFSETQ. Trimming left V 4 bases short and J 6 bases short, with 16 bases between. This CDR3 is CASSRDTKGPGELFF. As DNA, the CDR3 is TGCGCCAGCAGCCGGGACACCAAAGGACCCGGGGAGCTGTTTTTT.

V usage is TRBV4-1 and J usage is TRBJ2-1, with D perhaps matching TRBD2 (5 bases). Germline CDR1 and CDR2: MGHRA and YSYEKL. CDR3 length: 17 amino acids. V dropped 0 bases and J dropped 0 bases, with 12 bases sitting between them. This chain's CDR3 is CASSQEDPGSSYNEQFF. The CDR3 DNA is TGCGCCAGCAGCCAAGAAGATCCGGGGAGCTCCTACAATGAGCAGTTCTTC.

This clone came up a few times. This rearrangement joins TRBV19 to TRBJ1-5, with 8 bases matching TRBD1. CDR3 length: 14 residues. Germline values: CDR1 LNHDA, CDR2 SQIVND (reference sequence). The ends lost 7 bases at V and 0 bases at J; junction bases unmatched: 2. The CDR3 protein is CASNRGTSNQPQHF. CDR3 nucleotide sequence: TGTGCCAGTAACAGGGGGACTAGCAATCAGCCCCAGCATTTT.

This clone was seen just once. This chain links TRBV7-9 with TRBJ1-5; D perhaps matches TRBD1 (6 bases). Trimming removed 1 base at V and 0 bases at J, with 10 bases between. Germline V gene data show CDR1 as SEHNR and CDR2 as FQNEAQ (reference sequence). This CDR3 spans 16 amino acids. CDR3: CASSLDWTDSNQPQHF. CDR3 coding DNA: TGTGCCAGCAGCTTAGATTGGACAGATAGCAATCAGCCCCAGCATTTT.

The V gene is TRBV7-9, the J gene TRBJ2-3; 8 bases align to TRBD2. Germline CDR1 and CDR2: SEHNR and FQNEAQ (reference sequence). Losses at the gene ends were 4 bases for V and 5 bases for J; bases not matched to a gene: 14. The length of the CDR3 is 17 residues. CDR3 sequence (DNA): TGTGCCAGCAGCTCACCATACGCGGGGGGTTTGAGAGATACGCAGTATTTT. Translation gives CASSSPYAGGLRDTQYF.

Here the CDR3 DNA reads TGTGCCTGGAGTGGGGGGAGGTCTAATGAAAAACTGTTTTTT. Residues: CAWSGGRSNEKLFF. The V and J genes are TRBV30 and TRBJ1-4; possibly TRBD1 for D (5 bases). The CDR3 consists of 14 residues. Deletions cut 1 base from V and 3 bases from J, with 9 bases between. The V gene's germline CDR1 is GTSNPN and CDR2 SVGIG (reference sequence).

The chain couples TRBV19 to TRBJ1-1, with 7 bases identical to TRBD1. In germline, CDR1 is LNHDA, CDR2 SQIVND (reference sequence). Germline trimming cut 7 bases from V and 4 bases from J; bases unmatched to any gene: 3. The CDR3 spans 12 residues. This CDR3 is CASTQGITEAFF. The DNA of the CDR3 is TGTGCCAGTACACAGGGGATCACTGAAGCTTTCTTT.

The gene calls are TRBV9 and TRBJ2-1; D might be TRBD2 (5 bases). The CDR3 totals 15 residues. Germline V CDR1 and CDR2: SGDLS, YYNGEE. V dropped 3 bases and J dropped 4 bases, with 14 bases sitting between them. Here the CDR3 reads CASSAGIFQYNEQFF. The CDR3 region has the DNA TGTGCCAGCAGCGCGGGGATATTTCAATACAATGAGCAGTTCTTC. The full variable domain, its missing parts supplied by reference TRBV9 and TRBJ2-1, is DSGVTQTPKHLITATGQRVTLRCSPRSGDLSVYWYQQSLDQGLQFLIQYYNGEERAKGNILERFSAQQFPDLHSELNLSSLELGDSALYFCASSAGIFQYNEQFFGPGTRLTVL.

The chain links TRBV6-5 to TRBJ2-1; 7 bases fit TRBD1. The CDR3 contains 14 residues. V gave up 6 bases and J gave up 3 bases; unmatched junction bases: 5. Germline V gives CDR1 MNHEY, CDR2 SVGAGI. CDR3 region: CASRGTAGYNEQFF. The CDR3 DNA reads as TGTGCCAGCAGGGGGACAGCCGGCTACAATGAGCAGTTCTTC.

The chain links TRBV7-9 to TRBJ1-2; D gene uncertain. Between the trimmed V and J ends, which lost 1 base and 3 bases, there was a span of 12 bases. The CDR3 extends over 15 amino acids. Germline loops: CDR1 SEHNR, CDR2 FQNEAQ (reference sequence). This CDR3 is CASSLVSGLHYGYTF. The CDR3 nucleotides are TGTGCCAGCAGCTTAGTATCCGGGTTGCACTATGGCTACACCTTC.

The CDR3 coding sequence is TGTGCCAGCAGTGAATTAGCACACGTAGGCAATCAGCCCCAGCATTTT. Amino acid sequence: CASSELAHVGNQPQHF. This chain connects TRBV2 to TRBJ1-5; the D is unclear. V was shortened by 2 bases and J by 2 bases, with 13 bases between the two germline ends. This CDR3 region has 16 residues. CDR1 and CDR2 from the germline V gene are SNHLY and FYNNEI.

Only one count was recorded for this clone. The CDR3 loop reads CASSYSGAPDYGYTF. CDR3 DNA sequence: TGTGCCAGCAGCTACTCAGGTGCCCCTGACTATGGCTACACCTTC. This chain uses TRBV7-9 with TRBJ1-2; D remains ambiguous. The V gene's germline CDR1 is SEHNR and CDR2 FQNEAQ (reference sequence). The CDR3 has 15 residues. Trimming took off 4 bases at V and 3 bases at J, with 15 bases between the two ends.

The chain employs TRBV7-3 and TRBJ2-5; 8 nucleotides match TRBD1. CDR3 size: 14 residues. Germline V gene data show CDR1 as SGHTA and CDR2 as FQGTGA. V shed 3 bases and J 1 base; nucleotides not matched to a gene: 1. This CDR3 is CASSLGQAQETQYF. The CDR3 region has the DNA TGTGCCAGCAGCTTGGGACAGGCCCAAGAGACCCAGTACTTC.